Listed below are T cell receptor beta chains from one sample, sequenced in a study of T-cell reconstitution after alpha-beta-depleted transplantation in children. TCRdb reprocessed the PCR reads with MiXCR, giving one entry per CDR3 protein. This repertoire shows about 460,000 distinct CDR3 sequences, around 12% found once; its top ten account for around 6%. This specimen consisted of PBMCs from the stem cell graft donor, obtained from the stem cell graft. All receptors come from a human donor who donated a stem cell graft to a child with combined immunodeficiency. The CDR3 runs from the conserved cysteine through the conserved F or W. The order of the fields is J gene, D gene, clone size, V gene, CDR3 protein, CDR3 DNA. The D gene is left open where the match is weak. Rows may omit the clone size; those that give it use once, few, many or a size class.

TRBJ1-2,.,many,TRBV7-2,CASSAVPPRAGYTF,TGTGCCAGCAGTGCAGTCCCCCCCCGGGCTGGCTACACCTTC
TRBJ2-2,TRBD2,many,TRBV4-3,CASSPDPSGENTGELFF,TGCGCCAGCAGCCCCGATCCTAGCGGGGAGAACACCGGGGAGCTGTTTTTT
TRBJ2-1,TRBD2,.,TRBV27,CASSRTPGLAGGAEQFF,TGTGCCAGCAGTCGTACCCCGGGACTAGCGGGAGGGGCTGAGCAGTTCTTC
TRBJ1-2,.,.,TRBV6-5,CASSYVLQGYGYTF,TGTGCCAGCAGTTACGTCCTCCAGGGGTATGGCTACACCTTC
TRBJ2-2,.,.,TRBV9,CASSVGSRSDTGELFF,TGTGCCAGCAGCGTAGGTTCACGCTCCGACACCGGGGAGCTGTTTTTT
TRBJ1-4,TRBD1,many,TRBV9,CASSITSGTGVEKLFF,TGTGCCAGCAGCATAACCTCCGGGACAGGGGTCGAAAAACTGTTTTTT
TRBJ2-7,.,.,TRBV29-1,CSVSTLKGPYEQYF,TGCAGCGTTTCCACTTTGAAAGGTCCCTACGAGCAGTACTTC
TRBJ2-7,.,many,TRBV7-2,CASSNSLGAYEQYF,TGTGCCAGCAGCAATAGCCTTGGGGCGTACGAGCAGTACTTC
TRBJ2-5,.,.,TRBV11-1,CASSFYPLKWLGTQQETQYF,TGTGCCAGCAGCTTTTACCCTCTTAAATGGCTCGGGACTCAACAAGAGACCCAGTACTTC
TRBJ2-3,.,few,TRBV7-7,CASSPDTRHTDTQYF,TGTGCTAGCAGCCCCGACACCCGACACACAGATACGCAGTATTTT
TRBJ1-1,.,many,TRBV6-2/TRBV6-3,CASSYYGANTEAFF,TGTGCCAGCAGTTACTATGGAGCTAACACTGAAGCTTTCTTT
TRBJ2-7,.,many,TRBV29-1,CSVQETSYEQYF,TGCAGCGTTCAGGAGACGTCCTACGAGCAGTACTTC
TRBJ1-1,.,many,TRBV29-1,CSVTGLMNTEAFF,TGCAGCGTCACAGGGCTTATGAACACTGAAGCTTTCTTT
TRBJ1-1,.,many,TRBV5-1,CASSLALDMNTEAFF,TGCGCCAGCAGCTTGGCCTTGGACATGAACACTGAAGCTTTCTTT